Described below is a single T cell receptor (beta chain) sequence and its context. This entry comes from a study of blood T cell repertoires in COVID-19. Produced via immunoSEQ multiplex PCR; TCRdb's table is partial and in-frame only. The data show 200,000 to 300,000 clones, approximately 88% seen once. The material sequenced was PBMCs or T cells enriched from blood (not recorded which). This clonotype was sampled from a woman in her thirties with acute COVID-19.

The CDR3 DNA is TGTGCCAGCTCACCGAGAACAGGGGATATGGGGGAGCTGTTTTTT. Its protein is CASSPRTGDMGELFF. The chain links TRBV18 to TRBJ2-2, with 7 bases that match TRBD1. CDR3 length: 15 residues. Per the germline V gene, CDR1 is KGHSH and CDR2 is LQKENI. With V trimmed by 3 bases and J by 8 bases, 9 bases remained unmatched.